Sequencing of this TCR beta chain was carried out in a study of T cells after yellow fever vaccination. One entry per CDR3 protein, called by TCRdb with MiXCR from the 5' RACE reads. The sample has some 320,000 distinct CDR3 sequences, roughly 10% seen once. This clonotype was observed many times. The CDR3 spans 16 residues. Germline loops: CDR1 SGHTA, CDR2 FQGNSA. V gave up 5 bases and J gave up 1 base; unmatched junction bases: 6. The clonotype comes from a man younger than 30 who received the YFV17D yellow fever vaccine. This rearrangement joins TRBV7-2 to TRBJ2-2; 8 nucleotides align to TRBD2. This specimen was CD4+ T cells sorted from PBMCs, taken 45 days after the yellow fever booster vaccination. This CDR3 reads CASSRRLAGNTGELFF. CDR3 nucleotides: TGTGCCAGCAGCCGTAGGCTAGCGGGGAACACCGGGGAGCTGTTTTTT.